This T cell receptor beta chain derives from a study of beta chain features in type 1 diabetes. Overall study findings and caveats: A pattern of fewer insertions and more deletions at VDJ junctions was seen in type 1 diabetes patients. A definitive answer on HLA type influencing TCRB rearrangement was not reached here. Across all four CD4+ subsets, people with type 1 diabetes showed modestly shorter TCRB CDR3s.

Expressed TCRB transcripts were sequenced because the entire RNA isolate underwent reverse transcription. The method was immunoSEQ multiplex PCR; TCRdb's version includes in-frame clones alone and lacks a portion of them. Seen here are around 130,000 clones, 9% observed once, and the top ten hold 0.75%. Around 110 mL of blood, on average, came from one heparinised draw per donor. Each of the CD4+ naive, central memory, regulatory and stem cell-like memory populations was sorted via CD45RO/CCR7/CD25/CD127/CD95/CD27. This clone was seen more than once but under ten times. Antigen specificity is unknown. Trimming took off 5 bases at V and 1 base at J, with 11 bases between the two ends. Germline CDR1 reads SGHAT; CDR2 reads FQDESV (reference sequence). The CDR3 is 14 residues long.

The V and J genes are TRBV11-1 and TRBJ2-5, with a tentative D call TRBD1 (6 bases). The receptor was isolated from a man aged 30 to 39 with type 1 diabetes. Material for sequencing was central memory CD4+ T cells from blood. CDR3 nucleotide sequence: TGTGCCAGCAGCCACGGACAGATCCAAGAGACCCAGTACTTC. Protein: CASSHGQIQETQYF.